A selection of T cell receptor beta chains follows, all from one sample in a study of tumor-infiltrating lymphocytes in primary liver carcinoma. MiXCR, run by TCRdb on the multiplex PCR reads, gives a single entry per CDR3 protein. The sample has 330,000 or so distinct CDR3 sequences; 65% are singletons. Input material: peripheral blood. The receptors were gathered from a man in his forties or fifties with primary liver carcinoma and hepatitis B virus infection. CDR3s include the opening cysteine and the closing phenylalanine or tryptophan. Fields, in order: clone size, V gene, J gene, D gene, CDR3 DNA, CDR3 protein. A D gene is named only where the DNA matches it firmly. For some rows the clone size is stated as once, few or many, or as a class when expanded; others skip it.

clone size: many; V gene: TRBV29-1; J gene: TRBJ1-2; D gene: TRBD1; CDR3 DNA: TGCAGCGTTGAATGGACAGGCTATGGCTACACCTTC; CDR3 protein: CSVEWTGYGYTF
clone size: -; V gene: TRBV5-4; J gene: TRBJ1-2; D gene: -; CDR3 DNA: TGTGCAAACAGCCTCATCCTGGTTCTGGGGGAGGGCTATGGCTACACCTTC; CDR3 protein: CANSLILVLGEGYGYTF
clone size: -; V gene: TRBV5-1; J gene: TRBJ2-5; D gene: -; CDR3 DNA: TGCGCCAGCAGATTGAAGGGAGAGCGTGAGACCCAGTACTTC; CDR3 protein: CASRLKGERETQYF
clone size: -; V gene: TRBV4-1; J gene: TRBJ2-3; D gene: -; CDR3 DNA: TGCGCCAGCAGCCGAATCGGCGCCACAGGTACGCAGTATTTT; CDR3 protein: CASSRIGATGTQYF
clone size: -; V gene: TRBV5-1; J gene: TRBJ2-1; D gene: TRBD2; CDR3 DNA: TGCACCAGCAGCTTGGTGTTCACTAGCGGGAGGGAGCAGTTCTTC; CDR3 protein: CTSSLVFTSGREQFF
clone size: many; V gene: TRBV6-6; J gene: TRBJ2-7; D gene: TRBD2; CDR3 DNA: TGTGCCAGCAGTTACACTAGCGAAAACTACGAGCAGTACTTC; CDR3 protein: CASSYTSENYEQYF
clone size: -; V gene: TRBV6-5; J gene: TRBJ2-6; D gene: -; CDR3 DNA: TGTGCCGGCAGTCCCGACCTTCCTGGGGCCGACCTCCTGACTTTC; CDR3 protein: CAGSPDLPGADLLTF
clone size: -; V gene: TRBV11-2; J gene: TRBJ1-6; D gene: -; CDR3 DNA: TGTGCCAGCCTCGGCGCAGGGGCCAATTCACCCCTCCACTTT; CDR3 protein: CASLGAGANSPLHF
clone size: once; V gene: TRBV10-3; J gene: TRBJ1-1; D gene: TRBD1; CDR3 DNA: TGTGCCATTAGTGAGCGACAGGGAGAGAACACTGAAGCTTTCTTT; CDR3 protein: CAISERQGENTEAFF
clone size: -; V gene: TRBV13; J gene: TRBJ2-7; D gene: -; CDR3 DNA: TGTGCCAGCAGCCCACGACACAGCTACGAGCAGTACTTC; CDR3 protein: CASSPRHSYEQYF
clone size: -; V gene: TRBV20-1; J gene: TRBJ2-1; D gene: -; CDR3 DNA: TGCAGTGAGGGCGGTCGAGGGGCGGATGAGCAGTTCTTC; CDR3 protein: CSEGGRGADEQFF
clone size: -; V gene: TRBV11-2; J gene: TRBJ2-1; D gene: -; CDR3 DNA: TGTGCCAGCAGCTTAGATCGGGGGAGCTCCTACAATGAGAAGTTCTTC; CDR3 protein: CASSLDRGSSYNEKFF
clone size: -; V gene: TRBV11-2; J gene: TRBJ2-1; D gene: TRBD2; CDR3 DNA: TGTGCCAGTAGTAAGGCGGGAGGTATCTCCCACAATGAGCAGTTCTTC; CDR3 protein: CASSKAGGISHNEQFF
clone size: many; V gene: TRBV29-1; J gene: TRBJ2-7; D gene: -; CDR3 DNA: TGCAGCGTTGTGGCCGAGTACGAGCAGTACTTC; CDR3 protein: CSVVAEYEQYF
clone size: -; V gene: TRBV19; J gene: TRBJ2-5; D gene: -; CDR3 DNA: TGTGCCAGTAGTATCTCACAGGGCCTGGGGGAGACCCAGTACTTC; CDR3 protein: CASSISQGLGETQYF
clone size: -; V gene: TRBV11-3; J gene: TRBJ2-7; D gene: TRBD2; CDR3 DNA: TGTCCCAGCAGCCTTGGGGGACTAGCGACCCACGAGGAGTACTTC; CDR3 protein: CPSSLGGLATHEEYF
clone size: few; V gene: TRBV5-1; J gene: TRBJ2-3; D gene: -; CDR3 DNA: TGCGCCAGCAGCGCTGGACAGTTCACAGATACGCAGTATTTT; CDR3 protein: CASSAGQFTDTQYF
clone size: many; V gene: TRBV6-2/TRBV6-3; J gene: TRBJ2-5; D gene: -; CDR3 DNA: TGTGCCAGCAGTTACTTCGAGGCCCAGTACTTC; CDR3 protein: CASSYFEAQYF
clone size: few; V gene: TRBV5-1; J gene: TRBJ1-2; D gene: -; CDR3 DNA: TGCGCCAGCAGCTTGTCCGCAGGGTCGGTCGATGGCTACACCTTC; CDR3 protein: CASSLSAGSVDGYTF
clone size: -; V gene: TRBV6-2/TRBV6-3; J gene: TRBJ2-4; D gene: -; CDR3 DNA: TGTGCCATCACTTACGATAGCGGACGGGACATTCAGTACTTC; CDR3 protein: CAITYDSGRDIQYF
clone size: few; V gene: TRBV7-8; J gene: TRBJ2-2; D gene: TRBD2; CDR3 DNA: TGTGCCAGCAGCTTAGCGCGTTTTGCGGGAGGGACCACCGGGGAGCTGTTTTTT; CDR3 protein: CASSLARFAGGTTGELFF
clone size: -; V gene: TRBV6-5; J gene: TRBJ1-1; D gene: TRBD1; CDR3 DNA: TGTGCCAGCACATGGGACAGATTGAACACTGAAGCTTTCTTT; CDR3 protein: CASTWDRLNTEAFF
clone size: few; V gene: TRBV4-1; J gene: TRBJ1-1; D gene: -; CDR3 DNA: TGCGCCAGCAGCCAAGCGACAGGTGTAAACACTGAAGCTTTCTTT; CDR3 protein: CASSQATGVNTEAFF
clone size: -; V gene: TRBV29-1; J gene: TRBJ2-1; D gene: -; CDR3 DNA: TGCAGCGTTGACCCCCCAGGGCTTCCCCCTAGGTATGTGCAGTTCTTC; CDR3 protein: CSVDPPGLPPRYVQFF
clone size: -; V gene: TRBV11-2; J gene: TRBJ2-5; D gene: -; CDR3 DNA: TGTGGCAGCAGCTTATCGGGGGGAGGGGGTGAGACCCAGTACTTC; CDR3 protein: CGSSLSGGGGETQYF
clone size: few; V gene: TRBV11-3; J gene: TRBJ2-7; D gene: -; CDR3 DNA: TGTGCCAAGCAAGGGTTGACCTACGAGCAGTACTTC; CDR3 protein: CAKQGLTYEQYF
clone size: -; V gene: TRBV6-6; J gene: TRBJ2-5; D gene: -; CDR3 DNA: TGTGCCAGCAGTTACCTAGCAGGAAGGGAGGCCCAGTACTTC; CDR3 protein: CASSYLAGREAQYF
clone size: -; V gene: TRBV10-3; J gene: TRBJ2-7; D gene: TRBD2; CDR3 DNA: TGTGGCATCAGTGAGTCGGCGGGAGGGTACTACGAGCAGTGCTTC; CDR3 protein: CGISESAGGYYEQCF
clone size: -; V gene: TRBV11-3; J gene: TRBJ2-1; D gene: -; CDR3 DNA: TGTGCCAGCAGCATAGGCGAAGGACTTCCTTACAATGAGCGGTTCTTC; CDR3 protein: CASSIGEGLPYNERFF
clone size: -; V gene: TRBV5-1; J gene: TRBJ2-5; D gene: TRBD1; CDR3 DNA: TGCGCCAGCAGCTTGGGGGGACAGTACCAAGAGACCCAGTACTTC; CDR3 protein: CASSLGGQYQETQYF
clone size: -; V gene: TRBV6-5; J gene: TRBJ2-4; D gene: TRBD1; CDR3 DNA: TGTGCCAGCAGTGAAGCGGGGACAGGGGGCGACATTCAGTACTTC; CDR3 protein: CASSEAGTGGDIQYF
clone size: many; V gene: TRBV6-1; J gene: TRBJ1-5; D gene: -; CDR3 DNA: TGTGCCAGCAGTGAATGGCGGGGGAGTCAGCCCCAGCATTTT; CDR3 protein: CASSEWRGSQPQHF
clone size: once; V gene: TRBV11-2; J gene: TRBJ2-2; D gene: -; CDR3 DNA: TGTGCCAGCAGCTTTGCGGGTGTTGGTGGGGAGCTGTTTTTT; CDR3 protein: CASSFAGVGGELFF
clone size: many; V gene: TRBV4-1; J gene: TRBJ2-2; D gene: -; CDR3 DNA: TGCGCCAGCAGAGTTGGCCAGGGTTCCGGGGAGCTGTTTTTT; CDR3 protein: CASRVGQGSGELFF
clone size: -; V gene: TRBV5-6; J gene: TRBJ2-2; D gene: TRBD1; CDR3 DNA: TGTGCCAGCAGCAGGGACAGGGACACCGGGGAGCTGTTGTTT; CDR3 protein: CASSRDRDTGELLF
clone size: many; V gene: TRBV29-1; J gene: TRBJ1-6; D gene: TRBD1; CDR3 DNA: TGCAGCGTTGTCCAGGGGGCGGATTCACCCCTCCACTTT; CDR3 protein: CSVVQGADSPLHF
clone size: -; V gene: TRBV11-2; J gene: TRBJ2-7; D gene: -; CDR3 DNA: TGTGCCAGCGGCTTTAGGGAGTTGGGCGAGCAATACTTC; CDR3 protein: CASGFRELGEQYF
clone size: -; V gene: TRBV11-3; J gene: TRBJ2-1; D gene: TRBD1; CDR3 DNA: TGTGCCAGCAGCACCCCGGGACAGGGGGTGAATGAGCAGTTCTTC; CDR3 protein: CASSTPGQGVNEQFF
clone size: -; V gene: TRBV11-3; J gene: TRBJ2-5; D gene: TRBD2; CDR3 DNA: TGTGCCAGCAGTCGTAGCGGGACGGAGATCCAGTACTTC; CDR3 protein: CASSRSGTEIQYF
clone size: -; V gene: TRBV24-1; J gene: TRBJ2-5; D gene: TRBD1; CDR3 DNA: TGTGCCACCAGTAACCCAAGACAGGGGGCATCGAGAGAGACCCAGTACTTC; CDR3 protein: CATSNPRQGASRETQYF
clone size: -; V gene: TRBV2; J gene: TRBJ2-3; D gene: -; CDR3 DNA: TGTGCCAGCAGTCTAATAGATACGCAGTATTTT; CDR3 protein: CASSLIDTQYF
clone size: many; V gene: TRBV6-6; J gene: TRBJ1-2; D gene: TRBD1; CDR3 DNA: TGTGCCAGCAGTTACTCCGGAACAGGGGATGGTCATGGCTACACCTTC; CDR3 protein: CASSYSGTGDGHGYTF
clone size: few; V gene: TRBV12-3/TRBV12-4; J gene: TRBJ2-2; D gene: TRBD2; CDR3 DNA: TGTGCCAGCAGACTAGCGGGAGCAGCCGGGGAGCTGTTTTTT; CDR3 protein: CASRLAGAAGELFF
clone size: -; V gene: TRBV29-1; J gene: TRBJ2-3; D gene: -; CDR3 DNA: TGCAGCGTTGAAGATCTTGTAGGGGTCCTAAGCACAGATACGCAGTGTTTT; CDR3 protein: CSVEDLVGVLSTDTQCF
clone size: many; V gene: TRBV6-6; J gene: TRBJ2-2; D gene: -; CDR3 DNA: TGTGCCAGCAGTTACTTGGTAACCGGGGAGCTGTTTTTT; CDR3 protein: CASSYLVTGELFF
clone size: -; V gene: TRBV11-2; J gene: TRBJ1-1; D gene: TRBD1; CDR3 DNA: TGTGACAGCAGTACAGGGGCTGACACTGAAGCTTTCTTT; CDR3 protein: CDSSTGADTEAFF
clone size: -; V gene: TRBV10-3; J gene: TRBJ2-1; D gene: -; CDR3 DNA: TGTGCCACCAGTGATATAATTCATATGAGTCAGAAAGACTCCTACAATGAGCAGTTCTTC; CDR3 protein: CATSDIIHMSQKDSYNEQFF
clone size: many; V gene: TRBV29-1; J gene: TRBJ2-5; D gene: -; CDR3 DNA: TGCAGCGTTAGTGAGGGGCGGGAGACCCAGTACTTC; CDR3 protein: CSVSEGRETQYF
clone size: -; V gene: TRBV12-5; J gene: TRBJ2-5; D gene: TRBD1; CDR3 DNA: TGTGCTAATGGTTTGATTCTCCCAGGGGGCGCGAGAAGCCAGTACTTC; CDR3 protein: CANGLILPGGARSQYF
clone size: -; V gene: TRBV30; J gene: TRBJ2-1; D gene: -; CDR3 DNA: TGTGCCTGTTCGGAGGCGGCTGATGAGCAGTTCTTC; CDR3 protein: CACSEAADEQFF
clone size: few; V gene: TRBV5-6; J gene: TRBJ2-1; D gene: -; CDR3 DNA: TGTGCCAGCCGACACAGTGGAGGGGATGATCAGTTCTTC; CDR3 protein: CASRHSGGDDQFF
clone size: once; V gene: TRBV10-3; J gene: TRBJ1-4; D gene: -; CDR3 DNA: TGTGCCAGTACATGCACAACTAATGAAAAACTGTTTTTT; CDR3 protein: CASTCTTNEKLFF
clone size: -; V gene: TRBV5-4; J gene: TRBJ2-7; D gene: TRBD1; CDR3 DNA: TGTGCCAGCAGCCCCGGGACAGGGAAAGTCTACGATCAGTACTTC; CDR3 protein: CASSPGTGKVYDQYF
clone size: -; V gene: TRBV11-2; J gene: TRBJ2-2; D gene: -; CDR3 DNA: TGTGCCAGCAGCGATAGACGCAATCGGCGGTCCGTGGAGCTGTTTTTT; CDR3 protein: CASSDRRNRRSVELFF
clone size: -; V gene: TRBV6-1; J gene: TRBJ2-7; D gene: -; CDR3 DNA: TGTGCCAGCAGTGGAGAACGGATAGTCTACGAGCAGTACTTC; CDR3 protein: CASSGERIVYEQYF
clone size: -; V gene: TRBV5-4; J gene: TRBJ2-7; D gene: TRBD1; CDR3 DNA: TGTGCCAGCAGCTTTGGACAGGGAGTAAGGGAGCAGTACTTC; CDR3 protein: CASSFGQGVREQYF
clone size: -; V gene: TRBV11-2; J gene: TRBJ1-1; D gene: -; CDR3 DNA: TGTGCCAGCGGCTTGGGGGTCGAAGCTTCCTTT; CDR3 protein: CASGLGVEASF
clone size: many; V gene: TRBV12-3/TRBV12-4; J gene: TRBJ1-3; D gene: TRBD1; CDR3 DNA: TGTGCCAGCAGCCTCCGAGGGCAGGGGGCTTTTACTGGAAACACCATATATTTT; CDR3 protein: CASSLRGQGAFTGNTIYF
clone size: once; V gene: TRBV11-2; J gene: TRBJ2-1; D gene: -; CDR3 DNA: TGTGCCAGTATCAAGACTCGTAATGAGCATTTCTTC; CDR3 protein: CASIKTRNEHFF
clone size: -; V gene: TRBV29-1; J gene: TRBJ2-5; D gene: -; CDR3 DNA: TGCAGCGGACTCATCCAGGGGATGGAGAACCAGTACTTC; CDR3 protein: CSGLIQGMENQYF